The 21 T cell receptor beta chains listed next were all sequenced from one sample in a study of spatial heterogeneity in lung cancer. Time point indicated: sample taken at primary tumor resection. TCRdb passed the 5' RACE reads through MiXCR, listing each CDR3 protein once. Here the sample spans approximately 40,000 distinct CDR3 sequences, around 7% being singletons. This specimen was PBMCs, taken at surgery. All receptors come from a female donor with early-stage non-small cell lung cancer.

This clonotype has a count of ten or more. The chain uses TRBV7-8 and TRBJ1-2, with TRBD1 matching over 7 bases. Germline CDR1 SGHVS, CDR2 FQNEAQ. The CDR3 is 14 amino acids. Losses at the gene ends were 7 bases for V and 7 bases for J; bases not matched to a gene: 12. DNA for the CDR3: TGTGCCAGCACGACGGTGACAGGGTATCTTGGCTACACCTTC. Its protein is CASTTVTGYLGYTF.

This clonotype showed up many times. V usage is TRBV10-1 and J usage is TRBJ2-3, with 10 bases aligning to TRBD2. The V gene end was trimmed by 3 bases and the J gene end by 1 base; junction bases not matched to a gene: 1. The CDR3 totals 15 residues. The germline gives CDR1 WNHNN, CDR2 SYGVQD (reference sequence). CDR3 sequence reads: CASSDLAGGTDTQYF. In DNA form, the CDR3 reads TGCGCCAGCAGTGATCTAGCGGGGGGCACAGATACGCAGTATTTT.

This clonotype was recorded many times. The CDR3 loop is CAWRTFLAGEGNTIYF. The DNA for the CDR3 is TGTGCCTGGAGGACCTTTCTGGCAGGGGAAGGAAACACCATATATTTT. The chain employs TRBV30 and TRBJ1-3, with D possibly matching TRBD1 (6 bases). The V end lost 3 bases, the J end lost 4 bases, and 19 bases lay between the germline ends. The CDR3 has 16 amino acids. Germline CDR1 reads GTSNPN; CDR2 reads SVGIG (reference sequence). The whole variable domain, filled in from reference TRBV30 and TRBJ1-3, reads SQTIHQWPATLVQPVGSPLSLECTVEGTSNPNLYWYRQAAGRGLQLLFYSVGIGQISSEVPQNLSASRPQDRQFILSSKKLLLSDSGFYLCAWRTFLAGEGNTIYFGEGSWLTVV.

This clonotype was seen many times. The chain links TRBV28 to TRBJ2-5, with D hard to call. Between the trimmed V and J ends, which lost 6 bases and 7 bases, there was a span of 12 bases. Germline V gene data show CDR1 as MDHEN and CDR2 as SYDVKM. The CDR3 sequence is 12 residues long. Here the CDR3 DNA reads TGTGCCAGCAGCCCGTTTCCAGGGACCCAGTACTTC. It yields the protein CASSPFPGTQYF.

The sample holds many counts of this clonotype. The rearrangement joins TRBV6-2 or TRBV6-3 to TRBJ1-1; D perhaps matches TRBD1 (5 bases). The V gene lost 1 base and the J gene lost 5 bases, with 5 bases spanning the gap. The CDR3 length is 12 residues. In germline, CDR1 is MNHEY, CDR2 SVGEGT. The CDR3 DNA is TGTGCCAGCAGTTACTGGGGGACTGAAGCTTTCTTT. Translation gives CASSYWGTEAFF.

This clonotype appeared many times. The chain links TRBV12-5 to TRBJ2-5; no reliable D call. The CDR3 runs to 13 residues. V lost 7 bases, J lost 1 base, and 10 bases lay in between. Germline CDR1 and CDR2: LGHNT and FRNRAP. CDR3 loop: CASAVTFQETQYF. In DNA form, the CDR3 reads TGTGCTAGTGCAGTGACTTTCCAAGAGACCCAGTACTTC.

This clonotype came up many times. The chain carries TRBV9 and TRBJ2-7; 9 nucleotides match TRBD1. Germline-derived CDR1 and CDR2 are SGDLS and YYNGEE. V dropped 2 bases and J dropped 1; count of bases not matched to a gene: 4. This CDR3 has 15 residues. For the CDR3, the DNA is TGTGCCAGCAGCGTCGCGGACAGGGGTTCCTACGAGCAGTACTTC. It is translated as CASSVADRGSYEQYF. Full variable domain (missing parts from reference TRBV9 and TRBJ2-7): DSGVTQTPKHLITATGQRVTLRCSPRSGDLSVYWYQQSLDQGLQFLIQYYNGEERAKGNILERFSAQQFPDLHSELNLSSLELGDSALYFCASSVADRGSYEQYFGPGTRLTVT.

Concerning this clonotype itself: A much bigger clone sits one base away, suggesting this may be a read error. The chain couples TRBV7-8 to TRBJ1-5; D unresolved. Germline CDR1 SGHVS, CDR2 FQNEAQ. This CDR3 is built from 12 residues. For the CDR3, the DNA is TGTGTCAGCAGCCAAACCGCCCAGCCCCAGCATTTT. Amino acid sequence: CVSSQTAQPQHF.

This clonotype came up a few times. V gene TRBV12-3 or TRBV12-4 combines with J gene TRBJ2-1; 9 positions match TRBD1. V was pared by 3 bases and J by 7 bases, with 10 bases of the junction left unmatched. This CDR3 is 16 amino acids long. The CDR3 loop reads CASSLRGGTGLNEQFF. The CDR3 region has the DNA TGTGCCAGCAGTTTGCGAGGCGGGACAGGGTTAAATGAGCAGTTCTTC.

Only a few counts were recorded for this clonotype. The V and J genes are TRBV7-3 and TRBJ2-6, with D unresolved. Germline V gene data show CDR1 as SGHTA and CDR2 as FQGTGA. The CDR3 is 15 residues long. V lost 5 bases and J lost 4, with 12 bases in between. CDR3 sequence (DNA): TGTGCCAGCAGCACGACTCCATCCGGGGCCAACGTCCTGACTTTC. It yields the protein CASSTTPSGANVLTF.

This clonotype was found many times. The rearrangement links TRBV7-9 to TRBJ1-2; 7 bases map to TRBD1. CDR3 size: 15 residues. Per germline, CDR1 SEHNR and CDR2 FQNEAQ (reference sequence). J was trimmed by 2 bases and V by 0 bases; bases with no gene match: 3. For the CDR3, the DNA is TGTGCCAGCAGCTTAGCCCAGACAGGGAACTATGGCTACACCTTC. The encoded protein is CASSLAQTGNYGYTF.

This clonotype came up many times. In DNA, the CDR3 is TGTGCCAGCAGCTCCGACGGGAGGGGGCTGCGAGGCTACACCTTC. Its protein is CASSSDGRGLRGYTF. This chain joins TRBV6-2 or TRBV6-3 and TRBJ1-2, with 7 bases lining up with TRBD1. The V gene's germline CDR1 is MNHEY and CDR2 SVGEGT. The CDR3 consists of 15 residues. With 6 bases clipped from V and 8 bases from J, the junction kept 15 bases outside the gene matches.

This clonotype has a handful of counts. In DNA, the CDR3 is TGTGCCAGCAGTGAACCCGGGGAGCTGTTTTTT. Translating gives CASSEPGELFF. The rearrangement joins TRBV2 to TRBJ2-2; the D is unclear. Looked up from germline, CDR1 is SNHLY and CDR2 is FYNNEI. The germline V and J ends were trimmed by 2 bases and 6 bases, with 1 base remaining between them. The CDR3 extends over 11 amino acids.

V gene TRBV29-1 combines with J gene TRBJ1-1, with D perhaps matching TRBD1 (5 bases). V lost 7 bases to trimming and J lost 5 bases, with 14 bases between them. Germline lookup yields CDR1 SQVTM and CDR2 ANQGSEA. This CDR3 has 12 residues. This chain's CDR3 is CSAHDRETEAFF. The CDR3 DNA reads TGCAGCGCACACGACAGAGAGACTGAAGCTTTCTTT.

Note on this clonotype: This may arise from a read error, as a much more abundant clone is one base away. The gene calls are TRBV29-1 and TRBJ2-5; D unresolved. CDR1 and CDR2 from the germline V gene are SQVTM and ANQGSEA. Deletions cut 3 bases from V and 4 bases from J, with 12 bases between. This CDR3 spans 13 amino acids. CDR3 DNA sequence: TGCAGCGTTGATGGCCCCACTCCAGAGACCCAGTACTTC. Translated: CSVDGPTPETQYF.

This clonotype was seen at least ten times. The chain combines TRBV5-1 with TRBJ1-1, with D uncertain. The germline V gene has CDR1 SGHRS and CDR2 YFSETQ. This CDR3 is 14 amino acids long. V lost 4 bases and J 1 base, leaving 11 bases between the germline ends. The CDR3 region has the DNA TGCGCCAGCAGCCCAATTGGGAGGAACACTGAAGCTTTCTTT. Translation gives CASSPIGRNTEAFF.

This clonotype was found many times. The chain recombines TRBV29-1 with TRBJ2-2; 9 bases agree with TRBD2. V shed 6 bases and J 6 bases; nucleotides not matched to a gene: 8. The V gene's germline CDR1 is SQVTM and CDR2 ANQGSEA. This CDR3 is 14 amino acids long. CDR3 nucleotide sequence: TGCAGCGTGGTGGCTAGCGGGGCCCCCGGGGAGCTGTTTTTT. Residues: CSVVASGAPGELFF.

This clonotype qualifies as medium-sized. The chain uses TRBV6-1 and TRBJ2-2; no firm D call. Trimming removed 10 bases at V and 0 bases at J, with 15 bases between. The CDR3 runs to 15 residues. Per the germline V gene, CDR1 is MNHNS and CDR2 is SASEGT. This CDR3 reads CATSRSFANTGELFF. The CDR3 DNA sequence: TGTGCCACCTCCAGGTCGTTCGCGAACACCGGGGAGCTGTTTTTT.

This clonotype was picked up a small number of times. The chain joins TRBV27 to TRBJ2-5, with TRBD1 as a possible D gene (6 bases). Trimming stripped 4 bases from V and 5 bases from J, with 14 bases between. Germline assignment: CDR1 MNHEY and CDR2 SMNVEV (reference sequence). The CDR3 contains 14 residues. The CDR3 here is CASSSQGTGETQYF. In DNA, the CDR3 is TGTGCCAGCAGTTCACAGGGTACGGGGGAGACCCAGTACTTC.

Many counts were recorded for this clonotype. The CDR3 DNA reads as TGTGCCAGTAGTATTTTCGGACAGGGGCTACAACGTCTCCACTTT. It encodes CASSIFGQGLQRLHF. The chain links TRBV19 to TRBJ1-6; 9 bases align to TRBD1. Germline CDR1 and CDR2: LNHDA and SQIVND (reference sequence). After removal of 3 bases from V and 16 bases from J, the junction contained 13 bases not matched to a gene. The CDR3 has 15 amino acids.

This clonotype has a single count. With a much larger clone just one base away, this may be a read error. The chain employs TRBV3-1 and TRBJ1-5; D may be TRBD1 (5 bases). Germline V CDR1 and CDR2: LGHDT, YNNKEL (reference sequence). This CDR3 spans 16 amino acids. Here the CDR3 DNA reads TGTGCCAGCAGCCAAATCGGGGGTTATAGCAATCAGTCCCAGCATTTT. Protein product: CASSQIGGYSNQSQHF.